The 26 T cell receptor beta chains reported below all come from one sample, sequenced in a study of early T cells in non-severe SARS-CoV-2 infection. MiXCR, run by TCRdb on the 5' RACE reads, gives a single entry per CDR3 protein. The table shows 80,000 to 95,000 distinct CDR3 sequences, with about 12% occurring only once. The sequenced sample was whole blood. These receptor sequences come from an adult who was a healthcare worker with PCR-confirmed SARS-CoV-2 infection or an uninfected control (not recorded which).

This rearrangement joins TRBV7-9 to TRBJ2-7; D could derive from TRBD1 or TRBD2 (5 bases each). The CDR3 covers 15 residues. Trimming left V 1 base short and J 7 bases short, with 17 bases between. Germline loops: CDR1 SEHNR, CDR2 FQNEAQ (reference sequence). This CDR3 is CASSLGGTEPGEQYF. The CDR3 DNA is TGTGCCAGCAGCTTAGGTGGGACGGAGCCCGGGGAGCAGTACTTC.

The gene calls are TRBV7-2 and TRBJ2-7; no reliable D call. The CDR3 length is 12 residues. Trimming pared 5 bases from V and 4 bases from J, leaving 9 bases between. Germline V gene lookup returns CDR1 SGHTA and CDR2 FQGNSA. In nucleotides, the CDR3 is TGTGCCAGCAGCCCGACCTTGTACGAGCAGTACTTC. Translation gives CASSPTLYEQYF.

This clonotype was counted only a few times. V and J are TRBV20-1 and TRBJ1-1; TRBD1 matches at 7 bases. CDR3 length: 12 residues. Trimming took 0 bases from V and 6 from J; bases not matched to a gene: 1. The germline V gene has CDR1 DFQATT and CDR2 SNEGSKA (reference sequence). The CDR3 DNA reads TGCAGTGCTAGAGATGGGACAGCTGAAGCTTTCTTT. Protein: CSARDGTAEAFF.

In its sample, this clonotype was seen many times. The rearrangement links TRBV20-1 to TRBJ2-2; no definite D call. The CDR3 is 15 amino acids. The V gene lost 1 base and the J gene lost 1 base, with 10 bases spanning the gap. The germline gives CDR1 DFQATT, CDR2 SNEGSKA (reference sequence). The CDR3 loop is CSARGVRKNTGELFF. The CDR3, as DNA: TGCAGTGCTAGAGGGGTCAGGAAGAACACCGGGGAGCTGTTTTTT.

This clonotype was recorded a few times. V usage is TRBV18 and J usage is TRBJ1-5; perhaps TRBD1 as D (5 bases). Trimming shortened V by 3 bases and J by 4 bases, and 16 bases separated the two germline ends. The CDR3 consists of 16 residues. Germline CDR1 reads KGHSH; CDR2 reads LQKENI. In nucleotides, the CDR3 is TGTGCCAGCTCACCCCAGGACTCGGGGGAAAATCAGCCCCAGCATTTT. As protein: CASSPQDSGENQPQHF. The full variable domain, in which reference TRBV18 and TRBJ1-5 provide the parts outside the CDR3, is NAGVMQNPRHLVRRRGQEARLRCSPMKGHSHVYWYRQLPEEGLKFMVYLQKENIIDESGMPKERFSAEFPKEGPSILRIQQVVRGDSAAYFCASSPQDSGENQPQHFGDGTRLSIL.

This clonotype has a handful of counts. The chain joins TRBV4-3 to TRBJ2-1, with D possibly being TRBD2 (6 bases). The CDR3 has 16 amino acids. Germline values: CDR1 LGHNA, CDR2 YSLEER. The V gene lost 0 bases and the J gene lost 4 bases, with 13 bases spanning the gap. The CDR3 here is CASSQDLRRGYNEQFF. The CDR3 region has the DNA TGCGCCAGCAGCCAAGATCTTCGGCGGGGTTACAATGAGCAGTTCTTC.

The rearrangement uses TRBV11-2 and TRBJ2-5, with 7 nucleotides matching TRBD2. The V gene end was trimmed by 2 bases and the J gene end by 5 bases; junction bases not matched to a gene: 14. The CDR3 is 17 residues long. Germline V lookup: CDR1 SGHAT, CDR2 FQNNGV. Here the CDR3 DNA reads TGTGCCAGCAGCTTATTGGCGGGCGGGAGCCCCCTGGAGACCCAGTACTTC. The encoded protein is CASSLLAGGSPLETQYF.

The chain joins TRBV28 to TRBJ2-2; 9 nucleotides align to TRBD1. This CDR3 region has 15 residues. Germline CDR1 is MDHEN and CDR2 is SYDVKM. V lost 7 bases and J lost 6; bases outside the gene matches: 9. The CDR3 loop reads CASTIWGQGPGELFF. The CDR3 DNA reads as TGTGCCAGCACCATATGGGGACAGGGTCCCGGGGAGCTGTTTTTT. The entire variable domain, with the rest obtained from reference TRBV28 and TRBJ2-2, is as follows: DVKVTQSSRYLVKRTGEKVFLECVQDMDHENMFWYRQDPGLGLRLIYFSYDVKMKEKGDIPEGYSVSREKKERFSLILESASTNQTSMYLCASTIWGQGPGELFFGEGSRLTVL.

In its sample, this clonotype was seen many times. The chain links TRBV4-2 to TRBJ2-7; unclear D gene. V gave up 2 bases and J gave up 5 bases, with 4 bases separating them. Germline V gene sequence: CDR1 LGHNA, CDR2 YNFKEQ. There are 11 residues in the CDR3. CDR3 in DNA: TGTGCCAGCAGCCAACAAGACGAGCAGTACTTC. Amino acids: CASSQQDEQYF.

The table lists this clonotype with a few counts. The chain joins TRBV29-1 to TRBJ2-5; 7 nucleotides line up with TRBD2. With 3 bases clipped from V and 5 bases from J, the junction kept 6 bases outside the gene matches. Germline V gene data show CDR1 as SQVTM and CDR2 as ANQGSEA. This CDR3 has 13 residues. The CDR3 nucleotides read TGCAGCGTTGACCAGGCGGGAGAGGAGACCCAGTACTTC. Translation gives CSVDQAGEETQYF.

This clonotype was detected many times. The chain has TRBV27 and TRBJ2-7; D might be TRBD2 (5 bases). The CDR3 has 11 residues. Germline V gene sequence: CDR1 MNHEY, CDR2 SMNVEV (reference sequence). The V end lost 5 bases, the J end lost 3 bases, and 5 bases lay between the germline ends. The DNA of the CDR3 is TGTGCCAGCAGTGACTACTACGAGCAGTACTTC. Its protein product is CASSDYYEQYF.

The chain employs TRBV29-1 and TRBJ2-2; a possible D gene is TRBD1 (5 bases). Germline lookup yields CDR1 SQVTM and CDR2 ANQGSEA. The length of the CDR3 is 11 residues. The V gene lost 5 bases and the J gene lost 6 bases, with 7 bases spanning the gap. Here the CDR3 DNA reads TGCAGCGTTCAAGGGGCCGGGGAGCTGTTTTTT. This encodes CSVQGAGELFF.

This clonotype was seen at least ten times. CDR3 in amino acids: CASSGGQGWLFGYTF. The CDR3 DNA reads as TGTGCCAGCAGCGGTGGACAGGGTTGGCTCTTTGGCTACACCTTC. The chain recombines TRBV7-9 with TRBJ1-2, with 8 bases matching TRBD1. Germline CDR1 is SEHNR and CDR2 is FQNEAQ (reference sequence). The CDR3 runs 15 residues. Trimming at V came to 5 bases and at J to 7 bases, leaving 12 bases not matched to a gene.

This clonotype was observed a handful of times. The rearrangement uses TRBV20-1 and TRBJ1-6, with D unresolved. Looked up from germline, CDR1 is DFQATT and CDR2 is SNEGSKA (reference sequence). V lost 3 bases, J lost 0 bases, and 6 bases lay in between. The CDR3 is 14 residues long. The CDR3 nucleotides read TGCAGTGCTAGGATTAACTCCTATAATTCACCCCTCCACTTT. Its translation is CSARINSYNSPLHF.

The genes are TRBV6-5 and TRBJ2-1, with TRBD2 identical over 8 bases. Germline CDR1 MNHEY, CDR2 SVGAGI. The V segment lost 5 bases and the J segment 1 base; nucleotides outside the gene matches: 7. The CDR3 is 16 residues long. This chain's CDR3 is CASSPQGGRSYNEQFF. In DNA form, the CDR3 reads TGTGCCAGCAGTCCCCAGGGCGGGAGGTCCTACAATGAGCAGTTCTTC.

Notes on this clonotype: The junction does not match germline at one end; this may be a read error. This chain uses TRBV27 with TRBJ2-2, with TRBD1 matching 7 bases. Germline loops: CDR1 MNHEY, CDR2 SMNVEV (reference sequence). The CDR3 spans 16 residues. The CDR3 sequence: CANSPQTGYFTGELFF. The DNA of the CDR3 is TGTGCCAACAGTCCACAGACAGGGTACTTCACCGGGGAGCTGTTTTTT.

This chain's CDR3 is CASSLERMSREINSPLHF. In nucleotides, the CDR3 is TGCGCCAGCAGCTTGGAAAGGATGTCGAGGGAGATTAATTCACCCCTCCACTTT. V usage is TRBV5-1 and J usage is TRBJ1-6; D ambiguous. The germline CDR1 and CDR2 sequences are SGHRS and YFSETQ. Trimming left V 0 bases short and J 6 bases short, with 19 bases between. The CDR3 is made up of 18 amino acids.

This clonotype was detected once. The gene calls are TRBV29-1 and TRBJ2-1; D may be TRBD1 (5 bases). Trimming took off 6 bases at V and 2 bases at J, with 11 bases between the two ends. Looked up from germline, CDR1 is SQVTM and CDR2 is ANQGSEA. The CDR3 loop spans 13 amino acids. CDR3: CSVSGSPYNEQFF. In DNA, the CDR3 is TGCAGCGTCTCAGGGTCCCCCTACAATGAGCAGTTCTTC.

This rearrangement joins TRBV29-1 to TRBJ1-3, with TRBD1 matching 8 bases. V lost 3 bases to trimming and J lost 0 bases; unmatched junction nucleotides: 1. CDR1 is SQVTM, CDR2 ANQGSEA, per germline. The CDR3 has 14 residues. The DNA for the CDR3 is TGCAGCGTTGAGGGGACAGGCTCTGGAAACACCATATATTTT. Protein sequence: CSVEGTGSGNTIYF.

In this sample, this clonotype turned up many times. The chain has TRBV2 and TRBJ2-1, with D unresolved. Trimming pared 4 bases from V and 16 bases from J, leaving 20 bases between. This CDR3 region has 13 residues. Germline CDR1 SNHLY, CDR2 FYNNEI. CDR3 residues: CASSANTEFSPFF. As DNA, the CDR3 is TGTGCCAGCAGTGCTAATACCGAGTTCTCTCCCTTCTTC. Full variable domain (remainder filled in from reference TRBV2 and TRBJ2-1): EPEVTQTPSHQVTQMGQEVILRCVPISNHLYFYWYRQILGQKVEFLVSFYNNEISEKSEIFDDQFSVERPDGSNFTLKIRSTKLEDSAMYFCASSANTEFSPFFGPGTRLTVL.

The chain recombines TRBV29-1 with TRBJ1-2; D call uncertain. Per the germline V gene, CDR1 is SQVTM and CDR2 is ANQGSEA. The CDR3 contains 15 residues. Trimming took off 3 bases at V and 5 bases at J, with 19 bases between the two ends. CDR3 region: CSVDTADTLSYGYTF. The CDR3 DNA follows: TGCAGCGTTGATACGGCAGACACGCTCTCGTATGGCTACACCTTC.

This clonotype turned up a few times. The chain recombines TRBV19 with TRBJ2-5; 8 bases fit TRBD1. CDR1 and CDR2 from the germline V gene are LNHDA and SQIVND (reference sequence). The junction had 4 bases not matched to a gene; V was cut back by 3 bases and J by 4 bases. The CDR3 totals 14 residues. In nucleotides, the CDR3 is TGTGCCAGTAGTATTTCAGGGGGCCGAGAGACCCAGTACTTC. Translation gives CASSISGGRETQYF.

In DNA form, the CDR3 reads TGTGCCAGCAGTTACCAGGACAGGCCCTATGGCTACACCTTC. Its protein product is CASSYQDRPYGYTF. This chain joins TRBV6-2 or TRBV6-3 and TRBJ1-2; 7 bases align to TRBD1. With V trimmed by 2 bases and J by 4 bases, 4 bases remained unmatched. This CDR3 region has 14 residues. CDR1 is MNHEY and CDR2 is SVGEGT in the germline V gene.

The table lists this clonotype with a few counts. The rearrangement joins TRBV19 to TRBJ2-5; D possibly corresponds to TRBD2 (6 bases). The CDR3 has 18 amino acids. Germline V gives CDR1 LNHDA, CDR2 SQIVND (reference sequence). V was trimmed by 3 bases and J by 0 bases, leaving 20 bases between them. The DNA of the CDR3 is TGTGCCAGTAGTATCGAATGGTCTAGCGCACTGTACCAAGAGACCCAGTACTTC. It yields the protein CASSIEWSSALYQETQYF.

This clonotype was recorded at least ten times. The chain uses TRBV5-1 and TRBJ2-5; 7 positions match TRBD2. V lost 5 bases to trimming and J lost 5 bases; unmatched junction nucleotides: 18. This CDR3 has 17 residues. Germline V gene data show CDR1 as SGHRS and CDR2 as YFSETQ. CDR3 in DNA: TGCGCCAGCAGTCGGTTGGATAGCGGGCAGTCCTGGGAGACCCAGTACTTC. It translates to CASSRLDSGQSWETQYF.

This clonotype was found a few times. The chain links TRBV5-1 to TRBJ2-7, with TRBD1 matching over 7 bases. Per germline, CDR1 SGHRS and CDR2 YFSETQ. CDR3 length: 15 amino acids. Trimming took 0 bases from V and 5 from J; bases not matched to a gene: 8. The CDR3 loop is CASSLAVRQGHEQYF. For the CDR3, the DNA is TGCGCCAGCAGCTTGGCCGTAAGACAGGGCCACGAGCAGTACTTC.